Sequencing of this T cell receptor beta chain was carried out in a study of cytomegalovirus exposure and HLA in healthy donors. Study details: The 120 or so validation repertoires used a platform that matched the one used for the approximately 610 first-cohort repertoires, as a later analysis reported.

The donors were part of the approximately 130-subject validation cohort, which stood apart from the roughly 670-subject first cohort. Findings and limits, study-wide: Altogether, around 160 TCR beta chains were recorded as cytomegalovirus-associated. Many donors shared some public TCRs, even though most TCR sequences were rare.

Only in-frame clones appear in the TCRdb table, and some are missing; sequencing was by immunoSEQ multiplex PCR. The sample carries some 110,000 clones, about nine tenths recorded once. In regard to this clone: Its antigen is not identified.

J was trimmed by 3 bases and V by 2 bases; bases with no gene match: 6. The CDR3 consists of 15 residues. The germline gives CDR1 MNHNS, CDR2 SASEGT. The specimen sequenced was PBMCs. The sequence came from a man younger than 35 in good health and CMV-seropositive. J is TRBJ2-7 and V is TRBV6-1; TRBD1 agrees at 8 bases. The CDR3 protein is CASSEQGAVYYEQYF. The CDR3 DNA reads as TGTGCCAGCAGTGAACAGGGGGCGGTATACTACGAGCAGTACTTC.